One sample yielded the 21 T cell receptor beta chains listed below, sequenced in a study of blood T cell repertoires in COVID-19. The repertoire was sequenced with immunoSEQ multiplex PCR; TCRdb's copy has only in-frame clones and lacks some. The table includes about 140,000 clones, 88% detected once. Sequencing input: peripheral blood. These receptors were taken from a human donor with COVID-19, enrolled during active disease. The donor label of this sample is uncertain.

This chain connects TRBV3-1 (or the pseudogene TRBV3-2) to TRBJ2-1; perhaps TRBD2 as D (6 bases). This CDR3 has 14 amino acids. V lost 4 bases and J 5 bases, leaving 12 bases between the germline ends. CDR1 and CDR2 (germline): LGHDT, YNNKEL (reference sequence). DNA of the CDR3: TGTGCCAGCAGCCCTCAGGAGGGAAACAATGAGCAGTTCTTC. It yields the protein CASSPQEGNNEQFF.

The chain joins TRBV2 to TRBJ1-2; 9 nucleotides align to TRBD1. Per germline, CDR1 SNHLY and CDR2 FYNNEI. J gave up 5 bases and V 6 bases, and 4 bases lay outside the gene matches. The CDR3 consists of 13 residues. CDR3 nucleotide sequence: TGTGCCAGCAGCATCGACAGGGGGTATGGCTACACCTTC. This codes for CASSIDRGYGYTF.

V usage is TRBV19 and J usage is TRBJ2-1; D not certain. Germline V lookup: CDR1 LNHDA, CDR2 SQIVND (reference sequence). The V gene lost 7 bases and the J gene lost 0 bases, with 16 bases spanning the gap. This CDR3 is built from 16 residues. Written as DNA, the CDR3 is TGTGCCAGTATCCCCATATTTGGCGGCTCCTACAATGAGCAGTTCTTC. It yields the protein CASIPIFGGSYNEQFF.

This chain uses TRBV4-2 with TRBJ2-1; 13 positions agree with TRBD2. The CDR3 is made up of 16 amino acids. The germline V gene has CDR1 LGHNA and CDR2 YNFKEQ. After removal of 3 bases from V and 5 bases from J, the junction contained 4 bases not matched to a gene. For the CDR3, the DNA is TGTGCCAGCAGCCAGCACGGACTAGCGGGGGACAATGAGCAGTTCTTC. As protein: CASSQHGLAGDNEQFF.

This sequence joins TRBV5-4 and TRBJ2-1, with a possible D match to TRBD2 (7 bases). The CDR3 covers 15 residues. Trimming cost V 3 bases and J 10 bases, with 20 bases left between them. CDR1 and CDR2 (germline): SGHNT, YYREEE (reference sequence). The CDR3 loop reads CASSWGGTGVQEQFF. In DNA, the CDR3 is TGTGCCAGCAGCTGGGGGGGCACGGGAGTGCAGGAGCAGTTCTTC.

The rearrangement joins TRBV18 to TRBJ1-2; no clear D. The CDR3 totals 12 residues. Between the trimmed V and J ends, which lost 3 bases and 8 bases, there was a span of 10 bases. CDR1 is KGHSH and CDR2 is LQKENI in the germline V gene. CDR3 residues: CASSPPAGGYTF. In nucleotides, the CDR3 is TGTGCCAGCTCACCTCCGGCGGGCGGCTACACCTTC.

The V gene is TRBV2, the J gene TRBJ1-6; 9 positions match TRBD1. The germline V gene has CDR1 SNHLY and CDR2 FYNNEI. J lost 8 bases, V lost 10 bases, and 9 bases had no gene match. This CDR3 has 14 amino acids. The CDR3 DNA follows: TGTGCCATTGAAACAGGGGGCCTCGATTCACCCCTCCACTTT. It specifies CAIETGGLDSPLHF.

The chain uses TRBV9 and TRBJ2-2, with D possibly being TRBD2 (5 bases). Germline assignment: CDR1 SGDLS and CDR2 YYNGEE. CDR3 length equals 16 residues. The V and J ends lost 3 bases and 4 bases respectively, with 16 bases between them. Here the CDR3 DNA reads TGTGCCAGCAGCGCCTTGGTCCGGAGCGGCACCGGGGAGCTGTTTTTT. Residues: CASSALVRSGTGELFF.

The chain employs TRBV29-1 and TRBJ2-7, with D uncertain. The CDR3 contains 12 residues. The V end lost 7 bases, the J end lost 6 bases, and 16 bases lay between the germline ends. CDR1 SQVTM and CDR2 ANQGSEA come from the germline V gene. The CDR3 loop reads CSAINGLAEQYF. The CDR3 nucleotides read TGCAGCGCGATCAACGGGTTGGCCGAGCAGTACTTC.

The CDR3 spells CASSLGPGTYEQYF. DNA of the CDR3: TGTGCCAGCAGCTTAGGTCCGGGTACCTACGAGCAGTACTTC. V gene TRBV11-2 combines with J gene TRBJ2-7; D not certain. V lost 1 base and J 2 bases, leaving 9 bases between the germline ends. CDR3 length: 14 residues. Looked up from germline, CDR1 is SGHAT and CDR2 is FQNNGV.

J is TRBJ2-7 and V is TRBV7-9, with D possibly matching TRBD1 (6 bases). The CDR3 has 14 amino acids. The germline gives CDR1 SEHNR, CDR2 FQNEAQ (reference sequence). The V and J ends lost 1 base and 1 base respectively, with 8 bases between them. CDR3 DNA sequence: TGTGCCAGCAGCTTAGGCAGGGGTTCCTACGAGCAGTACTTC. Protein product: CASSLGRGSYEQYF.

The genes are TRBV19 and TRBJ1-2, with D unresolved. Germline V gene lookup returns CDR1 LNHDA and CDR2 SQIVND (reference sequence). This CDR3 has 14 residues. V was trimmed by 4 bases and J by 2 bases, leaving 11 bases between them. CDR3 sequence: CASSKRGQNYGYTF. The CDR3 DNA reads as TGTGCCAGTAGTAAGCGGGGTCAGAACTATGGCTACACCTTC. Full variable domain (rest looked up from reference TRBV19 and TRBJ1-2): DGGITQSPKYLFRKEGQNVTLSCEQNLNHDAMYWYRQDPGQGLRLIYYSQIVNDFQKGDIAEGYSVSREKKESFPLTVTSAQKNPTAFYLCASSKRGQNYGYTFGSGTRLTVV.

This clone was recorded a few times. This chain links TRBV7-8 with TRBJ2-3, with D hard to call. Trimming shortened V by 8 bases and J by 1 base, and 7 bases separated the two germline ends. CDR1 and CDR2 from the germline V gene are SGHVS and FQNEAQ. The CDR3 contains 12 residues. CDR3 DNA sequence: TGTGCCAGCGGTCCGGGCACAGATACGCAGTATTTT. Protein: CASGPGTDTQYF.

As regards this clone: This could be a read error, since a much larger clone is one nucleotide away. The rearrangement uses TRBV18 and TRBJ1-1, with D hard to call. Germline CDR1 reads KGHSH; CDR2 reads LQKENI. Trimming stripped 4 bases from V and 1 base from J, with 7 bases between. This CDR3 has 13 residues. The CDR3 loop is CASSQDKNTEAFF. The CDR3 DNA sequence: TGTGCCAGCTCACAAGACAAGAACACTGAAGCTTTCTTT.

The chain recombines TRBV5-4 with TRBJ2-7; D is perhaps TRBD2 (5 bases). The CDR3 sequence is 16 residues long. The V gene's germline CDR1 is SGHNT and CDR2 YYREEE (reference sequence). Trimming took off 0 bases at V and 3 bases at J, with 16 bases between the two ends. The CDR3 here is CASSLGSVGLSYEQYF. The CDR3, as DNA: TGTGCCAGCAGCTTGGGAAGTGTAGGACTGAGCTACGAGCAGTACTTC.

J is TRBJ2-7 and V is TRBV25-1; 8 bases are shared with TRBD1. Trimming cost V 7 bases and J 6 bases; bases outside gene matches: 5. CDR3 length: 12 amino acids. CDR1 is MGHDK, CDR2 SYGVNS, per germline. As DNA, the CDR3 is TGTGCCAGCAACTCAGGGGGCGGCGAGCAGTACTTC. It is translated as CASNSGGGEQYF.

The chain couples TRBV10-1 to TRBJ2-3, with 7 bases identical to TRBD1. V lost 6 bases, J lost 1 base, and 10 bases stayed unmatched. CDR1 is WNHNN, CDR2 SYGVQD, per germline (reference sequence). This CDR3 region has 16 residues. CDR3 amino acids: CASSYVTGQGTDTQYF. The CDR3 nucleotides are TGCGCCAGCAGCTATGTGACAGGGCAAGGCACAGATACGCAGTATTTT.

A single count supports this clone. This rearrangement joins TRBV19 to TRBJ2-7; D not certain. The CDR3 has 15 amino acids. Trimming took 2 bases from V and 0 from J, leaving 11 bases between them. In germline, CDR1 is LNHDA, CDR2 SQIVND (reference sequence). DNA of the CDR3: TGTGCCAGTAGTATATCCCCCTCCTACTCCTACGAGCAGTACTTC. Translating it yields CASSISPSYSYEQYF.

The CDR3 DNA reads as TGCGCCAGCGCTATCGGGATGTTTCCCGGGGAGCTGTTTTTT. Its protein is CASAIGMFPGELFF. The J gene is TRBJ2-2, the V gene TRBV5-1; a possible D gene is TRBD2 (5 bases). Germline V lookup: CDR1 SGHRS, CDR2 YFSETQ. The CDR3 contains 14 residues. Trimming removed 7 bases from V and 6 bases from J, with 16 bases in between. The whole variable domain, filled in from reference TRBV5-1 and TRBJ2-2, reads KAGVTQTPRYLIKTRGQQVTLSCSPISGHRSVSWYQQTPGQGLQFLFEYFSETQRNKGNFPGRFSGRQFSNSRSEMNVSTLELGDSALYLCASAIGMFPGELFFGEGSRLTVL.

This clone has only one observation. The chain employs TRBV12-3 or TRBV12-4 and TRBJ1-1; D is unclear. CDR3 size: 13 residues. V was cut by 7 bases and J by 4 bases, with 13 bases left in between. The CDR3 bases are TGTGCCAGCACCGAGGGAGGTATCACTGAAGCTTTCTTT. Its translation: CASTEGGITEAFF.

In its sample, this clone was seen a few times. The chain uses TRBV11-2 and TRBJ2-7; 9 positions match TRBD2. The germline V gene encodes CDR1 SGHAT and CDR2 FQNNGV. Trimming removed 1 base from V and 1 base from J; junction bases left unmatched: 2. CDR3 length: 15 amino acids. Written as DNA, the CDR3 is TGTGCCAGCAGCTTAGGTAGCGGGGGATCCTACGAGCAGTACTTC. This translates into CASSLGSGGSYEQYF.